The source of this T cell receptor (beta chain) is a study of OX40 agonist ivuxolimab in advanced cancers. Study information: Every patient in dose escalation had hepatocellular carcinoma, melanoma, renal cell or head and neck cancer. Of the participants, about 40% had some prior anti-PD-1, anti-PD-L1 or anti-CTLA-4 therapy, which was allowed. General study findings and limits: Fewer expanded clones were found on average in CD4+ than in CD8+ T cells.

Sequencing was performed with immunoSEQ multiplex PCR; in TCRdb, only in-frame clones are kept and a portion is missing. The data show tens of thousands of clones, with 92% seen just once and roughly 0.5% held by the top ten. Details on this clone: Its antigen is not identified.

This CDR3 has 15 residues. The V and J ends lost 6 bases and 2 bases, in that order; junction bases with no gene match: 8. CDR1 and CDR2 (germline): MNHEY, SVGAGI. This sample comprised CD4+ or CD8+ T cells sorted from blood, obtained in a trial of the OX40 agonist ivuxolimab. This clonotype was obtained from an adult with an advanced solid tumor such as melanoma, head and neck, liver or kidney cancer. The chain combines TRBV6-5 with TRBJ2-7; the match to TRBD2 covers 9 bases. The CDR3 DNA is TGTGCCAGCAGCCAGGCGTCTAGCGGGGCCTACGAGCAGTACTTC. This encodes CASSQASSGAYEQYF.